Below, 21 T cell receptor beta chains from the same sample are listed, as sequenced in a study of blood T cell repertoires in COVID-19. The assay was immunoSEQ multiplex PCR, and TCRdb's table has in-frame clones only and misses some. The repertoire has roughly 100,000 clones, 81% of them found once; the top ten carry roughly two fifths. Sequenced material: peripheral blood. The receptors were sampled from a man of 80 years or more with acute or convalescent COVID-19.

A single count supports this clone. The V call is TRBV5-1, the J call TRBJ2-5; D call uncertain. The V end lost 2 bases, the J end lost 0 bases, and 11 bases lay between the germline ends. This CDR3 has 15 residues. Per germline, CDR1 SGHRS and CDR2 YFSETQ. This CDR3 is CASSFQEPYQETQYF. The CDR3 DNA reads TGCGCCAGCAGCTTCCAGGAACCCTACCAAGAGACCCAGTACTTC.

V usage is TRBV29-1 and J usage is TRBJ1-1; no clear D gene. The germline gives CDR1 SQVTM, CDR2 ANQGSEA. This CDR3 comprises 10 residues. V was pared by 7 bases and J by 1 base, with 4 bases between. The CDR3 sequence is CSAGNTEAFF. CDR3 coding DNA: TGCAGCGCCGGGAACACTGAAGCTTTCTTT.

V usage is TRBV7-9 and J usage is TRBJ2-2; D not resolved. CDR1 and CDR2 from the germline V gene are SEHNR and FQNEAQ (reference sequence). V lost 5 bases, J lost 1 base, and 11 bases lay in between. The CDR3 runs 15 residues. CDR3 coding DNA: TGTGCCAGCAGCCCCCCGCCCGGGAACACCGGGGAGCTGTTTTTT. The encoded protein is CASSPPPGNTGELFF.

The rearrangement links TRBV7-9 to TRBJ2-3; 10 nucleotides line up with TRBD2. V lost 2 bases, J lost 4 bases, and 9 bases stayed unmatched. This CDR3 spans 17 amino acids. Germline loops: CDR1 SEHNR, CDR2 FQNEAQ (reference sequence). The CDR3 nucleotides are TGTGCCAGCAGCTTAAGCCGCGTAGCGGGAGGAGCAGATACGCAGTATTTT. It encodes CASSLSRVAGGADTQYF.

The CDR3 is CSVGRTGGADTQYF. The CDR3 bases are TGCAGCGTTGGACGGACAGGGGGCGCAGATACGCAGTATTTT. The chain carries TRBV29-1 and TRBJ2-3; 11 bases match TRBD1. The ends lost 4 bases at V and 4 bases at J; junction bases unmatched: 4. The CDR3 length is 14 residues. CDR1 SQVTM and CDR2 ANQGSEA come from the germline V gene.

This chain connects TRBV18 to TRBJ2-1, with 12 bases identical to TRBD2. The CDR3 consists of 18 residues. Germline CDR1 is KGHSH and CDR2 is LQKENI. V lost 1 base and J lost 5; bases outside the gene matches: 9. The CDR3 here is CASSPLRLAGVSHNEQFF. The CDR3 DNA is TGTGCCAGCTCACCACTTCGACTAGCGGGAGTTTCCCACAATGAGCAGTTCTTC.

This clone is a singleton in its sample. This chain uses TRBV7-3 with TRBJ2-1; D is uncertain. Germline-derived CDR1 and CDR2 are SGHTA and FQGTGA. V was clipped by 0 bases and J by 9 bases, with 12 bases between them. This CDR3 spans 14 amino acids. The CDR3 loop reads CASSLTFQAGEQFF. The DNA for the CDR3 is TGTGCCAGCAGCTTAACGTTTCAGGCCGGTGAGCAGTTCTTC. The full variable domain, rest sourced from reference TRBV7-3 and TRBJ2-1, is GAGVSQTPSNKVTEKGKYVELRCDPISGHTALYWYRQSLGQGPEFLIYFQGTGAADDSGLPNDRFFAVRPEGSVSTLKIQRTERGDSAVYLCASSLTFQAGEQFFGPGTRLTVL.

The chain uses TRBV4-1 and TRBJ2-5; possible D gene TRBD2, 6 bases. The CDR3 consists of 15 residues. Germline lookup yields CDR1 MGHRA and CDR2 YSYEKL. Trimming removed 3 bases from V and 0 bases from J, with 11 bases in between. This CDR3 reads CASSHKEGYQETQYF. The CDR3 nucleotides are TGCGCCAGCAGCCATAAGGAGGGTTACCAAGAGACCCAGTACTTC.

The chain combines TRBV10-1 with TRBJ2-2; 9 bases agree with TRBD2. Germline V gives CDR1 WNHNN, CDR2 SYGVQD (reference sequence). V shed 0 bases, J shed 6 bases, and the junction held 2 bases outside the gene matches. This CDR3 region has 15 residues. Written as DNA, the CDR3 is TGCGCCAGCAGTGAGTCTCGACTAGCGGCCGGGGAGCTGTTTTTT. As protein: CASSESRLAAGELFF.

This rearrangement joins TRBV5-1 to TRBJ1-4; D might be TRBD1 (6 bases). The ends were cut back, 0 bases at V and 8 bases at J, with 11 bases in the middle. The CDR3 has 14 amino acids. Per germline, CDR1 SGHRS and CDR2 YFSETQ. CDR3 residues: CASSLEQGGEKLFF. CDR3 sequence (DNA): TGCGCCAGCAGCTTGGAACAGGGCGGAGAAAAACTGTTTTTT.

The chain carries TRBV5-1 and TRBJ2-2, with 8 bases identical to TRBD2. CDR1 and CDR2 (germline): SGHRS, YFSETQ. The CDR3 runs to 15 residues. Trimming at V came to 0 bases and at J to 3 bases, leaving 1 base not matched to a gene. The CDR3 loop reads CASSLALADTGELFF. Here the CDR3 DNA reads TGCGCCAGCAGCTTGGCACTAGCGGACACCGGGGAGCTGTTTTTT. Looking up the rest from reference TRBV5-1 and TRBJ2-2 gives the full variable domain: KAGVTQTPRYLIKTRGQQVTLSCSPISGHRSVSWYQQTPGQGLQFLFEYFSETQRNKGNFPGRFSGRQFSNSRSEMNVSTLELGDSALYLCASSLALADTGELFFGEGSRLTVL.

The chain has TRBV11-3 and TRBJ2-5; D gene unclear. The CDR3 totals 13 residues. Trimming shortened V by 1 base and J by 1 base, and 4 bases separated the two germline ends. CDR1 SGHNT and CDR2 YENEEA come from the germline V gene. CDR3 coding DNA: TGTGCCAGCAGCTTAGGCAGCCAAGAGACCCAGTACTTC. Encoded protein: CASSLGSQETQYF.

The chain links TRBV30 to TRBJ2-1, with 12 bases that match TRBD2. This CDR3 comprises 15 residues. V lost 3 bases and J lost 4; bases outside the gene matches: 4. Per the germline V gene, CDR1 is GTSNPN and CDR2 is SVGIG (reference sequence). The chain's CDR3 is CAWRGGLAGYNEQFF. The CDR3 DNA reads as TGTGCCTGGAGAGGCGGACTAGCGGGGTACAATGAGCAGTTCTTC. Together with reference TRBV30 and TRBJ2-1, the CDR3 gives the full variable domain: SQTIHQWPATLVQPVGSPLSLECTVEGTSNPNLYWYRQAAGRGLQLLFYSVGIGQISSEVPQNLSASRPQDRQFILSSKKLLLSDSGFYLCAWRGGLAGYNEQFFGPGTRLTVL.

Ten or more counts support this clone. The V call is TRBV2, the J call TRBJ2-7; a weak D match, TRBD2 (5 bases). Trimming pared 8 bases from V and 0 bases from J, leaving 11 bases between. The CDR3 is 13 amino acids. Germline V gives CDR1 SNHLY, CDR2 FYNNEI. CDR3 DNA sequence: TGTGCCAGCGTGGCGGGCCTCTCCTACGAGCAGTACTTC. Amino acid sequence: CASVAGLSYEQYF.

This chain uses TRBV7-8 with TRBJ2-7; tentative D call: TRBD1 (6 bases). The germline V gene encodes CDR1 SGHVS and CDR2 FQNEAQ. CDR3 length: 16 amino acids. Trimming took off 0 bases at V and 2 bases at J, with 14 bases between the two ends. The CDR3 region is CASSLAQTGLTYEQYF. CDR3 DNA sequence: TGTGCCAGCAGCTTAGCGCAGACAGGACTGACCTACGAGCAGTACTTC.

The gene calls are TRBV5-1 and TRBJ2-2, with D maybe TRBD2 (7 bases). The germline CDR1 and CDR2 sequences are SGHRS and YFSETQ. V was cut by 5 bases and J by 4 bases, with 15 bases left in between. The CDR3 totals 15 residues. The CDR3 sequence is CASSFVGGATGELFF. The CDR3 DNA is TGCGCCAGCAGTTTTGTAGGGGGGGCCACCGGGGAGCTGTTTTTT. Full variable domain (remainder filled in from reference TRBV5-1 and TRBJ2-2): KAGVTQTPRYLIKTRGQQVTLSCSPISGHRSVSWYQQTPGQGLQFLFEYFSETQRNKGNFPGRFSGRQFSNSRSEMNVSTLELGDSALYLCASSFVGGATGELFFGEGSRLTVL.

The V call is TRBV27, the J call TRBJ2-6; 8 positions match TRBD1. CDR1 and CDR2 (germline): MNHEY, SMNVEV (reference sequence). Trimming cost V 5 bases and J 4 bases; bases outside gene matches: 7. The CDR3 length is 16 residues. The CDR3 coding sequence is TGTGCCAGCAGTCCCCAGACAGGGGCAGGGGCCAACGTCCTGACTTTC. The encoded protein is CASSPQTGAGANVLTF.

CDR3 in DNA: TGTGCCAGCAGCTTAGTGGGGCTGGTAAACACCATATATTTT. As protein: CASSLVGLVNTIYF. The chain is built from TRBV11-2 and TRBJ1-3; the D gene is possibly TRBD1 (5 bases). The length of the CDR3 is 14 residues. Trimming stripped 1 base from V and 6 bases from J, with 10 bases between. Germline CDR1 and CDR2: SGHAT and FQNNGV.

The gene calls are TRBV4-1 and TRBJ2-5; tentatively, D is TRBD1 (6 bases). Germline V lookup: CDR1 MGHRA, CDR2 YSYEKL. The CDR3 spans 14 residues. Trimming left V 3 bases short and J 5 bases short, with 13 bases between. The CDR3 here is CASSQQTGRETQYF. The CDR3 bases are TGCGCCAGCAGCCAGCAAACAGGGCGGGAGACCCAGTACTTC.

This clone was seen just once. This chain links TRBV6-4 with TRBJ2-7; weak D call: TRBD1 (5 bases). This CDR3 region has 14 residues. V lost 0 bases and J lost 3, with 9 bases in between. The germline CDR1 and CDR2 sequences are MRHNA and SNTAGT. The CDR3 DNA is TGTGCCAGCAGTGACTCTGCCAGGGACTACGAGCAGTACTTC. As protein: CASSDSARDYEQYF.

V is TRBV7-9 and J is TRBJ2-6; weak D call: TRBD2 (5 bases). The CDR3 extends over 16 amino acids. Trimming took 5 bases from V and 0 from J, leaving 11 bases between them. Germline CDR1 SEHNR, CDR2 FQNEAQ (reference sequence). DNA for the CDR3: TGTGCCAGCAGCCCACCGGGATCCTCTGGGGCCAACGTCCTGACTTTC. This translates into CASSPPGSSGANVLTF.